This T cell receptor beta chain was documented in a study of OX40 agonist ivuxolimab in advanced cancers. V lost 7 bases, J lost 4 bases, and 10 bases stayed unmatched. Germline V lookup: CDR1 SQVTM, CDR2 ANQGSEA. The CDR3 extends over 14 amino acids. Study-wide findings and caveats: Clonal expansion was seen in CD4+ and CD8+ blood T cells by week 6 at 0.1 to 3.0 mg/kg. More expanded clones were seen, on average, in CD8+ T cells than in CD4+.

As concerns this clone: Its antigen is unknown.

This table comes from immunoSEQ multiplex PCR, and its TCRdb copy is limited to in-frame clones, with some not included. The table includes around 15,000 clones, about 80% detected once. The source of this sequence is an adult with an advanced solid tumor such as melanoma, head and neck, liver or kidney cancer. This rearrangement joins TRBV29-1 to TRBJ2-1, with TRBD2 identical over 7 bases. The specimen was CD4+ or CD8+ T cells sorted from blood, collected in a trial of the OX40 agonist ivuxolimab. CDR3 nucleotide sequence: TGCAGCGCCGCCGGGACTACCGAGTACAATGAGCAGTTCTTC. As protein: CSAAGTTEYNEQFF.